A single sample gave rise to the 30 T cell receptor beta chains below, sequenced in a study of T cells after yellow fever vaccination. MiXCR, run by TCRdb on the 5' RACE reads, gives a single entry per CDR3 protein. The sample yields fewer than 400,000 distinct CDR3 sequences, roughly 10% seen once. The input for sequencing was CD4+ T cells sorted from PBMCs, taken 45 days after the yellow fever booster vaccination. The receptor source for this set is a man between 18 and 35 years old who received the YFV17D yellow fever vaccine.

This clonotype was seen a handful of times. This chain uses TRBV6-2 or TRBV6-3 with TRBJ1-1; perhaps TRBD1 as D (5 bases). V lost 8 bases and J 3 bases, leaving 16 bases between the germline ends. The CDR3 spans 14 residues. Germline assignment: CDR1 MNHEY and CDR2 SVGEGT. The CDR3 loop reads CASRYLGGDTEAFF. The CDR3 region has the DNA TGTGCCAGCCGATACCTGGGAGGGGACACTGAAGCTTTCTTT.

This chain connects TRBV20-1 to TRBJ2-5; 7 bases match TRBD1. CDR3 length: 15 residues. Germline V gene sequence: CDR1 DFQATT, CDR2 SNEGSKA (reference sequence). The V and J ends lost 6 bases and 0 bases, in that order; junction bases with no gene match: 10. CDR3 coding DNA: TGCAGTGCGCCAGCGACAGGGTGGAACCAAGAGACCCAGTACTTC. Translation gives CSAPATGWNQETQYF.

The V call is TRBV4-3, the J call TRBJ1-2, with D unresolved. V shed 8 bases and J shed 4 bases, with 14 bases lying between them. Germline V gives CDR1 LGHNA, CDR2 YSLEER. The CDR3 extends over 13 amino acids. The CDR3 coding sequence is TGCGCCAGCGCCCCGGGAGTCTCCTATGGCTACACCTTC. This gives the protein CASAPGVSYGYTF.

This chain uses TRBV5-1 with TRBJ2-1; D remains ambiguous. Trimming shortened V by 4 bases and J by 0 bases, and 11 bases separated the two germline ends. This CDR3 region has 15 residues. Germline V gene lookup returns CDR1 SGHRS and CDR2 YFSETQ. CDR3 loop: CASSQSSGSYNEQFF. In nucleotides, the CDR3 is TGCGCCAGCAGCCAGTCGTCGGGCTCCTACAATGAGCAGTTCTTC.

This clonotype showed up just a few times. The chain employs TRBV25-1 and TRBJ2-7; the match to TRBD2 covers 8 bases. Losses at the gene ends were 4 bases for V and 5 bases for J; bases not matched to a gene: 7. CDR3 length: 14 residues. Germline assignment: CDR1 MGHDK and CDR2 SYGVNS. CDR3 in DNA: TGTGCCAGCAGTGCGAGACTAGCGATCAACGAGCAGTACTTC. Protein: CASSARLAINEQYF.

This clonotype was observed at least ten times. Here the CDR3 DNA reads TGCGCCAGCAGCCAAGATATCTCTGAGGGAGGCTACACCTTC. It translates to CASSQDISEGGYTF. The chain combines TRBV4-3 with TRBJ1-2, with unresolved D. Germline V gene lookup returns CDR1 LGHNA and CDR2 YSLEER. The CDR3 covers 14 residues. The V gene lost 0 bases and the J gene lost 8 bases, with 13 bases spanning the gap.

The chain carries TRBV28 and TRBJ2-1; 10 positions agree with TRBD2. Germline V gene data show CDR1 as MDHEN and CDR2 as SYDVKM. The CDR3 extends over 15 amino acids. After removal of 6 bases from V and 9 bases from J, the junction contained 11 bases not matched to a gene. CDR3 DNA sequence: TGTGCCAGCAGCCTGAATAGCGGGGGGCACGGTGAGCAGTTCTTC. This encodes CASSLNSGGHGEQFF.

This clonotype was recorded a few times. V is TRBV5-6 and J is TRBJ2-5; D unclear. Trimming left V 2 bases short and J 5 bases short, with 13 bases between. Germline V CDR1 and CDR2: SGHDT, YYEEEE. The CDR3 spans 14 residues. The CDR3 coding sequence is TGTGCCAGCAGCTTCAGAGGCATTTCGGAGACCCAGTACTTC. Translating gives CASSFRGISETQYF.

This chain connects TRBV9 to TRBJ2-1; a possible D gene is TRBD2 (5 bases). Germline loops: CDR1 SGDLS, CDR2 YYNGEE. V was trimmed by 3 bases and J by 0 bases, leaving 10 bases between them. CDR3 size: 15 residues. CDR3 bases: TGTGCCAGCAGCGGGACTCCCAGCTCCTACAATGAGCAGTTCTTC. Translation: CASSGTPSSYNEQFF.

CDR3 sequence: CASSLATSGTANTEAFF. CDR3 nucleotides: TGTGCCAGCAGCCTCGCAACATCCGGGACAGCGAACACTGAAGCTTTCTTT. The chain couples TRBV4-2 to TRBJ1-1, with TRBD1 identical over 7 bases. The germline V gene has CDR1 LGHNA and CDR2 YNFKEQ. The length of the CDR3 is 17 residues. V trimming: 4 bases; J trimming: 1 base; junction bases outside the gene matches: 12.

This clonotype was seen a handful of times. J is TRBJ2-7 and V is TRBV5-8; no clear D gene. The CDR3 length is 14 residues. The germline V gene has CDR1 SGHTS and CDR2 YDEGEE. V was cut by 1 base and J by 2 bases, with 10 bases left in between. This CDR3 reads CASSLIGVAYEQYV. The CDR3 region has the DNA TGTGCCAGCAGCTTGATCGGAGTCGCCTACGAGCAGTACGTC.

This chain joins TRBV4-3 and TRBJ1-6; maybe TRBD1 (6 bases). CDR3 length: 17 residues. Germline V gene sequence: CDR1 LGHNA, CDR2 YSLEER. The V and J ends lost 3 bases and 5 bases respectively, with 17 bases between them. CDR3 region: CASSQLQGRGDNSPLHF. CDR3 coding DNA: TGCGCCAGCAGCCAGCTACAGGGCCGGGGGGATAATTCACCCCTCCACTTT.

This clonotype showed up just a few times. The chain is built from TRBV7-2 and TRBJ1-1; D remains unclear. The CDR3 sequence is 15 residues long. The germline V gene encodes CDR1 SGHTA and CDR2 FQGNSA. V lost 4 bases, J lost 0 bases, and 12 bases lay in between. The CDR3 sequence: CASSSRVGMNTEAFF. CDR3 sequence (DNA): TGTGCCAGCAGCTCCCGGGTGGGCATGAACACTGAAGCTTTCTTT.

CDR3 nucleotide sequence: TGTGCCAGCAGCTTAGCGGGACTAGCTATCCCCACAGATACGCAGTATTTT. Translating it yields CASSLAGLAIPTDTQYF. This rearrangement joins TRBV7-2 to TRBJ2-3, with TRBD2 matching 9 bases. The junction had 6 bases not matched to a gene; V was cut back by 0 bases and J by 2 bases. CDR1 is SGHTA, CDR2 FQGNSA, per germline. The CDR3 is 17 amino acids.

The chain uses TRBV28 and TRBJ2-3; D is uncertain. The CDR3 consists of 13 residues. Per germline, CDR1 MDHEN and CDR2 SYDVKM. Trimming removed 5 bases from V and 6 bases from J, with 12 bases in between. CDR3 protein: CASSPLRVDTQYF. CDR3 sequence (DNA): TGTGCCAGCAGTCCCCTTAGGGTGGATACGCAGTATTTT. Variable domain in full (rest from reference TRBV28 and TRBJ2-3): DVKVTQSSRYLVKRTGEKVFLECVQDMDHENMFWYRQDPGLGLRLIYFSYDVKMKEKGDIPEGYSVSREKKERFSLILESASTNQTSMYLCASSPLRVDTQYFGPGTRLTVL.

This chain uses TRBV19 with TRBJ2-4; D is uncertain. The CDR3 is 14 residues long. Between the trimmed V and J ends, which lost 5 bases and 7 bases, there was a span of 15 bases. Germline lookup yields CDR1 LNHDA and CDR2 SQIVND (reference sequence). CDR3 region: CASSPFVGMNIQYF. In DNA form, the CDR3 reads TGTGCCAGTAGTCCATTCGTTGGTATGAACATTCAGTACTTC.

This clonotype was counted many times. V usage is TRBV7-2 and J usage is TRBJ2-5; the match to TRBD2 covers 9 bases. The junction had 5 bases not matched to a gene; V was cut back by 3 bases and J by 9 bases. Germline V gives CDR1 SGHTA, CDR2 FQGNSA. The CDR3 has 13 residues. The DNA for the CDR3 is TGTGCCAGCAGCTTCTGGACTAGCGAGCCCCAGTACTTC. Its protein is CASSFWTSEPQYF.

The chain has TRBV7-2 and TRBJ1-2, with 7 positions matching TRBD1. The length of the CDR3 is 13 residues. Germline CDR1 SGHTA, CDR2 FQGNSA. V gave up 2 bases and J gave up 7 bases; unmatched junction bases: 4. The CDR3 DNA reads as TGTGCCAGCAGCTTAACAGGGGAAGTTGGCTACACCTTC. Translation: CASSLTGEVGYTF. The full variable domain, its missing parts supplied by reference TRBV7-2 and TRBJ1-2, is GAGVSQSPSNKVTEKGKDVELRCDPISGHTALYWYRQSLGQGLEFLIYFQGNSAPDKSGLPSDRFSAERTGGSVSTLTIQRTQQEDSAVYLCASSLTGEVGYTFGSGTRLTVV.

V and J are TRBV7-7 and TRBJ2-1; possible D gene TRBD2, 6 bases. Looked up from germline, CDR1 is SSHAT and CDR2 is FNYEAQ (reference sequence). Trimming removed 6 bases at V and 1 base at J, with 19 bases between. The CDR3 has 17 amino acids. CDR3 residues: CASSPMTSSGSYNEQFF. The CDR3 DNA reads TGTGCCAGCAGTCCCATGACTAGTAGTGGGTCCTACAATGAGCAGTTCTTC.

This clonotype turned up a few times. The V gene is TRBV6-2 or TRBV6-3, the J gene TRBJ2-7; D perhaps matches TRBD2 (7 bases). Germline loops: CDR1 MNHEY, CDR2 SVGEGT. The CDR3 length is 15 residues. V dropped 7 bases and J dropped 3 bases, with 19 bases sitting between them. The CDR3 sequence is CASTPSGGQNYEQYV. The CDR3 nucleotides are TGTGCCAGCACCCCGTCGGGGGGACAAAACTACGAGCAGTACGTC.

This clonotype was counted between two and nine times. V usage is TRBV6-5 and J usage is TRBJ1-2; D unresolved. CDR3 length: 13 residues. The V and J ends lost 0 bases and 8 bases respectively, with 10 bases between them. Per the germline V gene, CDR1 is MNHEY and CDR2 is SVGAGI. CDR3 loop: CASSYSYGVGYTF. In nucleotides, the CDR3 is TGTGCCAGCAGTTACTCATACGGGGTCGGCTACACCTTC.

The genes are TRBV5-1 and TRBJ1-2; the D is unclear. The CDR3 has 13 residues. From germline, CDR1 is SGHRS and CDR2 YFSETQ. V was clipped by 4 bases and J by 4 bases, with 11 bases between them. CDR3 in DNA: TGCGCCAGCAGCAAAACAGCGGTCTATGGCTACACCTTC. This codes for CASSKTAVYGYTF.

This chain joins TRBV20-1 and TRBJ1-4, with a weak D call TRBD1 (5 bases). The CDR3 has 14 residues. Trimming stripped 5 bases from V and 4 bases from J, with 14 bases between. Germline V gene lookup returns CDR1 DFQATT and CDR2 SNEGSKA (reference sequence). CDR3 in DNA: TGCAGTGCTTTTGGGGCTGCCCGTAATGAAAAACTGTTTTTT. Its protein product is CSAFGAARNEKLFF.

This sequence joins TRBV7-2 and TRBJ1-2; no firm D call. Per the germline V gene, CDR1 is SGHTA and CDR2 is FQGNSA. The CDR3 spans 11 residues. Trimming cost V 11 bases and J 2 bases, with 9 bases left between them. The CDR3 sequence is CASGGNYGYTF. In nucleotides, the CDR3 is TGTGCCTCGGGCGGGAACTATGGCTACACCTTC.

The V and J genes are TRBV18 and TRBJ2-1, with 8 bases that match TRBD2. After removal of 6 bases from V and 5 bases from J, the junction contained 6 bases not matched to a gene. The CDR3 is 14 amino acids. Germline-derived CDR1 and CDR2 are KGHSH and LQKENI. The CDR3 DNA reads as TGTGCCAGCTCCCGGTCCGGGGGGGACAATGAGCAGTTCTTC. Translated, it gives CASSRSGGDNEQFF.

This clonotype turned up a few times. The gene calls are TRBV12-3 or TRBV12-4 and TRBJ1-5; D gene ambiguous. The CDR3 loop spans 14 amino acids. V lost 7 bases, J lost 6 bases, and 16 bases lay in between. CDR3 region: CASTTSGFSQPQHF. In DNA form, the CDR3 reads TGTGCCAGCACCACATCGGGGTTTAGTCAGCCCCAGCATTTT.

This clonotype was detected a few times. The J gene is TRBJ2-7, the V gene TRBV28, with 8 bases aligning to TRBD2. The V and J ends lost 5 bases and 0 bases, in that order; junction bases with no gene match: 6. There are 15 residues in the CDR3. Per germline, CDR1 MDHEN and CDR2 SYDVKM. The CDR3 loop reads CASSLGGEGSYEQYV. The CDR3 DNA reads TGTGCCAGCAGTCTCGGGGGGGAGGGCTCCTACGAGCAGTACGTC.

The chain recombines TRBV20-1 with TRBJ2-5; D not certain. Trimming took off 6 bases at V and 4 bases at J, with 9 bases between the two ends. CDR1 and CDR2 (germline): DFQATT, SNEGSKA (reference sequence). This CDR3 spans 11 amino acids. The CDR3 coding sequence is TGCAGTGCCGCACGGCGAGAGACCCAGTACTTC. Translation: CSAARRETQYF.

The sample holds a few counts of this clonotype. In DNA, the CDR3 is TGCGCCAGCAACCCTGGGACAGGGAACACTGAAGCTTTCTTT. As protein: CASNPGTGNTEAFF. The rearrangement links TRBV5-1 to TRBJ1-1; 8 nucleotides agree with TRBD1. J gave up 1 base and V 6 bases, and 5 bases lay outside the gene matches. Germline-derived CDR1 and CDR2 are SGHRS and YFSETQ. This CDR3 comprises 14 residues.

This clonotype was recorded at least ten times. This sequence joins TRBV24-1 and TRBJ2-5; TRBD1 aligns across 9 bases. The V and J ends lost 4 bases and 4 bases, in that order; junction bases with no gene match: 9. There are 16 residues in the CDR3. In germline, CDR1 is KGHDR, CDR2 SFDVKD. The CDR3: CATSESGTGIRETQYF. CDR3 DNA: TGTGCCACCAGTGAGTCCGGGACAGGGATCCGAGAGACCCAGTACTTC.